The rows below give T cell receptor beta chains drawn from one sample of a study of blood T cell repertoires in COVID-19. TCRdb keeps only in-frame clones here, not all; method: immunoSEQ multiplex PCR. The table records about 180,000 clones, about 90% of them present only once. The sequencing sample was made of peripheral blood. Every receptor here comes from a man aged 65 to 85 with active or convalescent COVID-19. Each CDR3 is given with its conserved first and last residue. Each record gives: CDR3 length, D gene, J gene, clone size, V gene, CDR3 protein, CDR3 DNA. The D gene is left open where the match is weak. Only some rows state a clone size, as once, few, many or a class for expanded clones.

cdr3_length: 12
d_call: .
j_call: TRBJ2-7
clone_size: once
v_call: TRBV6-6
cdr3_aa: CASTRTSSEQYF
cdr3_nt: TGTGCCAGCACCCGCACTAGCTCCGAGCAGTACTTC

cdr3_length: 14
d_call: TRBD1
j_call: TRBJ1-4
clone_size: .
v_call: TRBV5-1
cdr3_aa: CASSAGQPNEKLFF
cdr3_nt: TGCGCCAGCAGCGCGGGACAGCCTAATGAAAAACTGTTTTTT

cdr3_length: 18
d_call: TRBD2
j_call: TRBJ2-7
clone_size: .
v_call: TRBV7-9
cdr3_aa: CASSPRGSSGVASYEQYF
cdr3_nt: TGTGCCAGCAGCCCCCGGGGGAGTAGCGGGGTCGCCTCCTACGAGCAGTACTTC

cdr3_length: 14
d_call: .
j_call: TRBJ2-7
clone_size: .
v_call: TRBV6-5
cdr3_aa: CASSRGTPAYEQYF
cdr3_nt: TGTGCCAGCAGCCGAGGGACACCAGCCTACGAGCAGTACTTC

cdr3_length: 14
d_call: .
j_call: TRBJ1-1
clone_size: .
v_call: TRBV6-5
cdr3_aa: CASSRGQPNTEAFF
cdr3_nt: TGTGCCAGCAGCCGAGGACAGCCCAACACTGAAGCTTTCTTT

cdr3_length: 16
d_call: TRBD1
j_call: TRBJ1-1
clone_size: .
v_call: TRBV7-9
cdr3_aa: CASSWDRGQRSTEAFF
cdr3_nt: TGTGCCAGCAGCTGGGACAGGGGACAGCGAAGCACTGAAGCTTTCTTT

cdr3_length: 14
d_call: TRBD1
j_call: TRBJ2-1
clone_size: .
v_call: TRBV5-4
cdr3_aa: CASSLGQGNNEQFF
cdr3_nt: TGTGCCAGCAGCTTGGGACAGGGAAACAATGAGCAGTTCTTC

cdr3_length: 15
d_call: .
j_call: TRBJ1-1
clone_size: .
v_call: TRBV3-1/TRBV3-2
cdr3_aa: CASSQESRAMTEAFF
cdr3_nt: TGTGCCAGCAGCCAAGAGAGCAGGGCGATGACTGAAGCTTTCTTT

cdr3_length: 15
d_call: .
j_call: TRBJ1-4
clone_size: .
v_call: TRBV5-1
cdr3_aa: CASRERTVINEKLFF
cdr3_nt: TGCGCCAGCAGAGAACGGACAGTTATTAATGAAAAACTGTTTTTT

cdr3_length: 15
d_call: .
j_call: TRBJ2-1
clone_size: .
v_call: TRBV5-5
cdr3_aa: CASSLGWYGGNEQFF
cdr3_nt: TGTGCCAGCAGCTTGGGGTGGTACGGAGGCAATGAGCAGTTCTTC

cdr3_length: 15
d_call: TRBD1
j_call: TRBJ2-5
clone_size: .
v_call: TRBV7-7
cdr3_aa: CASSPGTGVIKTQYF
cdr3_nt: TGTGCTAGCAGCCCCGGGACAGGGGTTATAAAGACCCAGTACTTC

cdr3_length: 16
d_call: TRBD1
j_call: TRBJ1-2
clone_size: .
v_call: TRBV6-2/TRBV6-3
cdr3_aa: CASSPHPGQRNYGYTF
cdr3_nt: TGTGCCAGCAGCCCGCATCCGGGACAGAGAAACTATGGCTACACCTTC

cdr3_length: 13
d_call: .
j_call: TRBJ1-1
clone_size: .
v_call: TRBV19
cdr3_aa: CASSVQKNTEAFF
cdr3_nt: TGTGCCAGTAGTGTCCAGAAGAACACTGAAGCTTTCTTT

cdr3_length: 13
d_call: .
j_call: TRBJ1-2
clone_size: .
v_call: TRBV7-9
cdr3_aa: CASSFPWEGGYTF
cdr3_nt: TGTGCCAGCAGTTTCCCCTGGGAGGGTGGCTACACCTTC

cdr3_length: 15
d_call: TRBD2
j_call: TRBJ2-1
clone_size: .
v_call: TRBV5-1
cdr3_aa: CASSLVAGVNNEQFF
cdr3_nt: TGCGCCAGCAGCTTGGTTGCGGGAGTTAACAATGAGCAGTTCTTC

cdr3_length: 16
d_call: TRBD1
j_call: TRBJ2-1
clone_size: .
v_call: TRBV9
cdr3_aa: CASSPRWGTEYNEQFF
cdr3_nt: TGTGCCAGCAGCCCCAGGTGGGGGACAGAGTACAATGAGCAGTTCTTC

cdr3_length: 17
d_call: TRBD2
j_call: TRBJ2-3
clone_size: .
v_call: TRBV7-2
cdr3_aa: CASSFLLAGGRSDTQYF
cdr3_nt: TGTGCCAGCAGCTTCCTTCTAGCGGGAGGGCGCTCAGATACGCAGTATTTT

cdr3_length: 17
d_call: .
j_call: TRBJ1-5
clone_size: .
v_call: TRBV19
cdr3_aa: CASSIDPFPGSNQPQHF
cdr3_nt: TGTGCCAGTAGTATAGATCCCTTCCCAGGGAGCAATCAGCCCCAGCATTTT

cdr3_length: 15
d_call: .
j_call: TRBJ1-6
clone_size: .
v_call: TRBV6-5
cdr3_aa: CASTQGNRINSPLHF
cdr3_nt: TGTGCCAGCACCCAGGGGAACAGAATAAATTCACCCCTCCACTTT

cdr3_length: 15
d_call: .
j_call: TRBJ1-4
clone_size: .
v_call: TRBV6-5
cdr3_aa: CASRSSVAANEKLFF
cdr3_nt: TGTGCCAGCAGATCCTCGGTAGCAGCTAATGAAAAACTGTTTTTT

cdr3_length: 15
d_call: TRBD1
j_call: TRBJ2-7
clone_size: once
v_call: TRBV10-1
cdr3_aa: CASSGLGRGPYEQYF
cdr3_nt: TGCGCCAGCAGTGGGTTGGGCAGGGGGCCCTACGAGCAGTACTTC

cdr3_length: 16
d_call: .
j_call: TRBJ1-1
clone_size: .
v_call: TRBV5-1
cdr3_aa: CASSPDGLSMNTEAFF
cdr3_nt: TGCGCCAGCAGCCCCGACGGACTGTCTATGAACACTGAAGCTTTCTTT

cdr3_length: 16
d_call: .
j_call: TRBJ2-7
clone_size: few
v_call: TRBV4-3
cdr3_aa: CASSQDVRSSSYEQYF
cdr3_nt: TGCGCCAGCAGCCAAGATGTCAGGTCCTCATCCTACGAGCAGTACTTC

cdr3_length: 14
d_call: .
j_call: TRBJ2-1
clone_size: .
v_call: TRBV28
cdr3_aa: CASIPLSSYNEQFF
cdr3_nt: TGTGCCAGCATACCTTTGAGCTCCTACAATGAGCAGTTCTTC

cdr3_length: 13
d_call: TRBD1
j_call: TRBJ1-2
clone_size: .
v_call: TRBV28
cdr3_aa: CASTTGANYGYTF
cdr3_nt: TGTGCCAGCACCACAGGGGCTAACTATGGCTACACCTTC

cdr3_length: 19
d_call: .
j_call: TRBJ2-3
clone_size: .
v_call: TRBV3-1/TRBV3-2
cdr3_aa: CASSQDPSVGREEADTQYF
cdr3_nt: TGTGCCAGCAGCCAAGATCCCTCTGTAGGAAGGGAGGAGGCAGATACGCAGTATTTT

cdr3_length: 16
d_call: TRBD1
j_call: TRBJ1-1
clone_size: .
v_call: TRBV19
cdr3_aa: CASSKVDRGYDTEAFF
cdr3_nt: TGTGCCAGTAGTAAAGTCGACAGGGGATATGACACTGAAGCTTTCTTT

cdr3_length: 13
d_call: .
j_call: TRBJ1-1
clone_size: .
v_call: TRBV10-3
cdr3_aa: CAIRSRDITEAFF
cdr3_nt: TGTGCCATCAGGTCCCGGGACATTACTGAAGCTTTCTTT

cdr3_length: 13
d_call: .
j_call: TRBJ1-2
clone_size: once
v_call: TRBV6-6
cdr3_aa: CASSSGGLYGYTF
cdr3_nt: TGTGCCAGCAGTTCGGGGGGATTGTATGGCTACACCTTC

cdr3_length: 13
d_call: .
j_call: TRBJ1-1
clone_size: once
v_call: TRBV19
cdr3_aa: CASSRQLNTEAFF
cdr3_nt: TGTGCCAGTAGCAGGCAGCTGAACACTGAAGCTTTCTTT

cdr3_length: 14
d_call: .
j_call: TRBJ2-5
clone_size: .
v_call: TRBV7-6
cdr3_aa: CASSLQGLVETQYF
cdr3_nt: TGTGCCAGCAGTTTACAGGGCTTGGTGGAGACCCAGTACTTC

cdr3_length: 16
d_call: TRBD2
j_call: TRBJ2-7
clone_size: .
v_call: TRBV27
cdr3_aa: CASSFVFGTSAYEQYF
cdr3_nt: TGTGCCAGCAGTTTCGTATTCGGGACTAGCGCCTACGAGCAGTACTTC

cdr3_length: 15
d_call: TRBD2
j_call: TRBJ2-3
clone_size: .
v_call: TRBV29-1
cdr3_aa: CSVVLAGGSWDTQYF
cdr3_nt: TGCAGCGTTGTTCTGGCGGGGGGGTCCTGGGATACGCAGTATTTT

cdr3_length: 14
d_call: .
j_call: TRBJ1-2
clone_size: .
v_call: TRBV28
cdr3_aa: CASSLWTEGYGYTF
cdr3_nt: TGTGCCAGCAGTTTGTGGACGGAGGGATATGGCTACACCTTC

cdr3_length: 15
d_call: TRBD2
j_call: TRBJ2-7
clone_size: few
v_call: TRBV7-2
cdr3_aa: CASSFSTSGAYEQYF
cdr3_nt: TGTGCCAGCAGCTTTTCTACTAGCGGTGCCTACGAGCAGTACTTC

cdr3_length: 14
d_call: TRBD1
j_call: TRBJ1-6
clone_size: .
v_call: TRBV5-1
cdr3_aa: CASSLTGLDSPLHF
cdr3_nt: TGCGCCAGCAGCCTGACAGGGCTGGATTCACCCCTCCACTTT

cdr3_length: 14
d_call: TRBD1
j_call: TRBJ1-2
clone_size: few
v_call: TRBV7-9
cdr3_aa: CASTLTDRERGYTF
cdr3_nt: TGTGCCAGCACCTTAACGGACAGGGAGCGTGGCTACACCTTC

cdr3_length: 15
d_call: TRBD1
j_call: TRBJ2-7
clone_size: .
v_call: TRBV11-2
cdr3_aa: CASSLAGTGYYEQYF
cdr3_nt: TGTGCCAGCAGCTTAGCCGGGACAGGTTACTACGAGCAGTACTTC

cdr3_length: 18
d_call: TRBD2
j_call: TRBJ2-1
clone_size: .
v_call: TRBV7-2
cdr3_aa: CASSPRVQREGRGNEQFF
cdr3_nt: TGTGCCAGCAGCCCCCGGGTCCAGCGGGAGGGCAGGGGGAATGAGCAGTTCTTC

cdr3_length: 11
d_call: .
j_call: TRBJ1-1
clone_size: .
v_call: TRBV28
cdr3_aa: CASHLRGEAFF
cdr3_nt: TGTGCCAGCCATCTCAGAGGTGAAGCTTTCTTT

cdr3_length: 15
d_call: .
j_call: TRBJ2-7
clone_size: .
v_call: TRBV11-2
cdr3_aa: CASSLFASKVAEQYF
cdr3_nt: TGTGCCAGCAGCTTATTTGCCTCCAAGGTAGCCGAGCAGTACTTC

cdr3_length: 14
d_call: .
j_call: TRBJ1-5
clone_size: once
v_call: TRBV30
cdr3_aa: CAWSVRYSNQPQHF
cdr3_nt: TGTGCCTGGAGTGTACGGTATAGCAATCAGCCCCAGCATTTT

cdr3_length: 13
d_call: .
j_call: TRBJ2-7
clone_size: .
v_call: TRBV5-1
cdr3_aa: CASSLEGQYEQYF
cdr3_nt: TGCGCCAGCAGCTTGGAGGGGCAGTACGAGCAGTACTTC

cdr3_length: 12
d_call: .
j_call: TRBJ1-1
clone_size: .
v_call: TRBV7-9
cdr3_aa: CASSTRVFEAFF
cdr3_nt: TGTGCCAGCAGTACGAGGGTTTTTGAAGCTTTCTTT

cdr3_length: 13
d_call: .
j_call: TRBJ1-1
clone_size: .
v_call: TRBV6-1
cdr3_aa: CASSEVTLAWAFF
cdr3_nt: TGTGCCAGCAGTGAAGTGACTCTGGCGTGGGCTTTCTTT

cdr3_length: 14
d_call: .
j_call: TRBJ1-4
clone_size: .
v_call: TRBV19
cdr3_aa: CASSDRTTNEKLFF
cdr3_nt: TGTGCCAGTAGCGACAGGACAACTAATGAAAAACTGTTTTTT

cdr3_length: 15
d_call: .
j_call: TRBJ2-5
clone_size: once
v_call: TRBV5-4
cdr3_aa: CASSSLGEARETQYF
cdr3_nt: TGTGCCAGCAGCTCCTTGGGAGAGGCCAGAGAGACCCAGTACTTC

cdr3_length: 16
d_call: .
j_call: TRBJ1-2
clone_size: .
v_call: TRBV3-1/TRBV3-2
cdr3_aa: CASSQHRGRANYGYTF
cdr3_nt: TGTGCCAGCAGCCAACACAGAGGGCGAGCTAACTATGGCTACACCTTC

cdr3_length: 17
d_call: TRBD2
j_call: TRBJ2-1
clone_size: .
v_call: TRBV11-2
cdr3_aa: CASSLELETSGLGEQFF
cdr3_nt: TGTGCCAGCAGCTTAGAGCTGGAGACTAGCGGTTTAGGTGAGCAGTTCTTC

cdr3_length: 13
d_call: .
j_call: TRBJ1-2
clone_size: .
v_call: TRBV5-1
cdr3_aa: CASSFGESYGYTF
cdr3_nt: TGCGCCAGCAGCTTCGGGGAATCCTATGGCTACACCTTC

cdr3_length: 15
d_call: .
j_call: TRBJ2-2
clone_size: .
v_call: TRBV5-1
cdr3_aa: CASSSRAMNTGELFF
cdr3_nt: TGCGCCAGCAGCTCCAGGGCTATGAACACCGGGGAGCTGTTTTTT

cdr3_length: 16
d_call: TRBD1
j_call: TRBJ1-1
clone_size: many
v_call: TRBV28
cdr3_aa: CASSSGQGWRNTEAFF
cdr3_nt: TGTGCCAGCAGTTCGGGACAGGGATGGAGGAACACTGAAGCTTTCTTT

cdr3_length: 14
d_call: .
j_call: TRBJ1-5
clone_size: .
v_call: TRBV18
cdr3_aa: CASLPGPTNQPQHF
cdr3_nt: TGTGCCAGCTTACCGGGCCCAACGAATCAGCCCCAGCATTTT

cdr3_length: 14
d_call: .
j_call: TRBJ1-6
clone_size: .
v_call: TRBV7-8
cdr3_aa: CASSLRVGNSPLHF
cdr3_nt: TGTGCCAGCAGCTTGAGGGTAGGCAATTCACCCCTCCACTTT

cdr3_length: 14
d_call: .
j_call: TRBJ1-1
clone_size: .
v_call: TRBV5-6
cdr3_aa: CASSPGGRNTEAFF
cdr3_nt: TGTGCCAGCAGCCCAGGCGGGAGGAACACTGAAGCTTTCTTT

cdr3_length: 14
d_call: TRBD1
j_call: TRBJ2-2
clone_size: .
v_call: TRBV27
cdr3_aa: CATIQGAGTGELFF
cdr3_nt: TGTGCCACCATACAGGGGGCAGGCACCGGGGAGCTGTTTTTT

cdr3_length: 14
d_call: TRBD2
j_call: TRBJ2-1
clone_size: few
v_call: TRBV5-4
cdr3_aa: CASTGGASYNEQFF
cdr3_nt: TGTGCCAGTACGGGGGGGGCGTCCTACAATGAGCAGTTCTTC